A selection of T cell receptor beta chains follows, all from one sample in a study of OX40 agonist ivuxolimab in advanced cancers. TCRdb's copy holds only in-frame clones and misses some; the assay was immunoSEQ multiplex PCR. The table shows roughly 30,000 clones, with around nine tenths occurring only once. Sample: CD4+ or CD8+ T cells sorted from blood, taken in a trial of the OX40 agonist ivuxolimab. All receptors derive from an adult with an advanced solid tumor such as melanoma, head and neck, liver or kidney cancer. Each CDR3 is given with its conserved first and last residue. The D gene is left open where the match is weak. Not every row has a clone size; where given, it reads once, few, many or a size class.

DNA	CDR3	J	V	D	size
TGTGCCAGTAGTATAGCACTATTCTACGAGCAGTACTTC	CASSIALFYEQYF	TRBJ2-7	TRBV19	-	-
TGTGCCAGCACCTACGGGGCTTCCAATGAGCAGTTCTTC	CASTYGASNEQFF	TRBJ2-1	TRBV27	-	-
TGTGCCAGCATGTGGACTTCAGGGAAGGGCGGCTACACCTTC	CASMWTSGKGGYTF	TRBJ1-2	TRBV2	-	once
TGTGCCAGCAGTTCCAGACTGAATGGCAACGAGCAGTACTTC	CASSSRLNGNEQYF	TRBJ2-7	TRBV6-5	-	-
TGTGCCAGCAGTCCCTTAGGGACTGGAAACACCATATATTTT	CASSPLGTGNTIYF	TRBJ1-3	TRBV28	-	-
TGTGCCAGCAGTCCGAACAACTACGAGCAGTACTTC	CASSPNNYEQYF	TRBJ2-7	TRBV27	-	-
TGTGCCAGCAGCGTAGGAGGAGCTCGTGAGCAGTTCTTC	CASSVGGAREQFF	TRBJ2-1	TRBV9	-	once
TGTGCCAGCAGCCGGGGTGGCCGAGACGAGACCCAGTACTTC	CASSRGGRDETQYF	TRBJ2-5	TRBV5-6	-	-
TGTGCCAGCAGCTTATTTAGGGGACTAGAAATTAAAGAGACCCAGTACTTC	CASSLFRGLEIKETQYF	TRBJ2-5	TRBV7-8	TRBD2	-
TGTGCCAGCAGCCCAAGACAGTCGGGAGGCTACACCTTC	CASSPRQSGGYTF	TRBJ1-2	TRBV7-9	-	-
TGTGCCAGCAGCCAAGATGGGGGGGCTTACGAGCAGTACTTC	CASSQDGGAYEQYF	TRBJ2-7	TRBV4-2	-	-
TGTGCCAGCAGTTTGTGGAGCGGGAGTTTTGGAGAGACCCAGTACTTC	CASSLWSGSFGETQYF	TRBJ2-5	TRBV27	TRBD2	few
TGCGCCAGCAGCACAAGCGGGGGTGCGCAAGAGACCCAGTACTTC	CASSTSGGAQETQYF	TRBJ2-5	TRBV5-1	TRBD2	many
TGTGCCATCAGTGAGGTGGGACAGGTTGAAGCTTTCTTT	CAISEVGQVEAFF	TRBJ1-1	TRBV10-3	TRBD1	-
TGCGCCAGCAGCCGACAGGGCTCGGGCGGGACAGAGACCCAGTACTTC	CASSRQGSGGTETQYF	TRBJ2-5	TRBV4-1	-	-
TGTGCCAGCAGCCAAGTCCCTGGTGGGGGGATGTATGGCTACACCTTC	CASSQVPGGGMYGYTF	TRBJ1-2	TRBV4-2	-	-
TGCAGCGTTGATGGGGGCGTCAATCAGCCCCAGCATTTT	CSVDGGVNQPQHF	TRBJ1-5	TRBV29-1	-	-
TGTGCCAGCATTTCCCGGACAGGGCGAAGTGAAAAACTGTTTTTT	CASISRTGRSEKLFF	TRBJ1-4	TRBV2	TRBD1	-
TGTGCCAGCAGCCCAAGGACAGGAACCTACGAGCAGTACTTC	CASSPRTGTYEQYF	TRBJ2-7	TRBV4-2	TRBD1	-
TGCGCCAGCATGCAGGGGGGGACCTTGGATGAGCAGTTCTTC	CASMQGGTLDEQFF	TRBJ2-1	TRBV5-1	-	-
TGTGCCAGCAGGGAAGAGTCAGCAATTTACTACGAGCAGTACTTC	CASREESAIYYEQYF	TRBJ2-7	TRBV5-5	-	-
TGTGCTAGTGGTTCCGACCGCAGCGGGGACTACACAGATACGCAGTATTTT	CASGSDRSGDYTDTQYF	TRBJ2-3	TRBV12-5	TRBD2	-
TGTGCCAGCAGCCCACGGGAGGATGGCTACAATGAGCAGTTCTTC	CASSPREDGYNEQFF	TRBJ2-1	TRBV7-9	TRBD2	-
TGTGCCAGCGCACAGTTTGACACCGGGGAGCTGTTTTTT	CASAQFDTGELFF	TRBJ2-2	TRBV2	-	few
TGTGCCAGCAGTGACGGACAAAGGACAGAATTATACGAGCAGTACTTC	CASSDGQRTELYEQYF	TRBJ2-7	TRBV6-1	-	-
TGTGCCAGCAGCAACGCTTGGACACCTTCCTACAATGAGCAGTTCTTC	CASSNAWTPSYNEQFF	TRBJ2-1	TRBV7-3	-	-
TGTGCCAGTAGTATTGGACTAGCGGCCTACACCGGGGAGCTGTTTTTT	CASSIGLAAYTGELFF	TRBJ2-2	TRBV19	TRBD2	few
TGTGCCAGCGTTCTCTCCTTCAATTCACCCCTCCACTTT	CASVLSFNSPLHF	TRBJ1-6	TRBV28	-	medium-sized
TGTGCCAGCAGTCCGTGGACAGGGGGCAAAGGTGGGAATGAGCAGTTCTTC	CASSPWTGGKGGNEQFF	TRBJ2-1	TRBV27	TRBD1	-
TGTGCCAGCAGCCTTACTTACAGATCTTACGAGCAGTACTTC	CASSLTYRSYEQYF	TRBJ2-7	TRBV7-3	-	-
TGCGCCAGCACTTTGGGGGGGTACCAAGAGACCCAGTACTTC	CASTLGGYQETQYF	TRBJ2-5	TRBV5-1	TRBD2	-
TGTGCCAGCTCGACTAGCGGGATCGACGAGCAGTACTTC	CASSTSGIDEQYF	TRBJ2-7	TRBV7-9	TRBD2	few
TGCGCCAGCAGCTTGGTCCTCCGGGGGGAGACCCAGTACTTC	CASSLVLRGETQYF	TRBJ2-5	TRBV5-1	-	-
TGCACCAGCAGCCAGCCTAGGGGGACAGAAGTATGGGATACGCAGTATTTT	CTSSQPRGTEVWDTQYF	TRBJ2-3	TRBV1	-	-
TGTGCCAGCAGCTTAGGGGGGCCCTCCGAGCAGTACTTC	CASSLGGPSEQYF	TRBJ2-7	TRBV7-6	-	-
TGCAGCGTTGATGGATACAGCCCAAAAGGGGGGGAGACCCAGTACTTC	CSVDGYSPKGGETQYF	TRBJ2-5	TRBV29-1	-	-
TGTGCCAGCAGTTTAACGGGGATTTCGCAGTACTTC	CASSLTGISQYF	TRBJ2-7	TRBV27	-	-
TGTGCCAGCGGGATGGTACGGGCCGCCGGAAACACCATATATTTT	CASGMVRAAGNTIYF	TRBJ1-3	TRBV6-1	-	-
TGTGCCAGCAGTTTAAGAGCATCCTCCAACACCTTC	CASSLRASSNTF	TRBJ1-2	TRBV28	-	-
TGTGCCAGCAGCCTTATTCTCGGAGGGCGCGATGGCTACACCTTC	CASSLILGGRDGYTF	TRBJ1-2	TRBV6-1	-	-
TGTGCCAGTAGTGACAGGGGGCCAACTGAAGCTTTCTTT	CASSDRGPTEAFF	TRBJ1-1	TRBV19	TRBD1	once